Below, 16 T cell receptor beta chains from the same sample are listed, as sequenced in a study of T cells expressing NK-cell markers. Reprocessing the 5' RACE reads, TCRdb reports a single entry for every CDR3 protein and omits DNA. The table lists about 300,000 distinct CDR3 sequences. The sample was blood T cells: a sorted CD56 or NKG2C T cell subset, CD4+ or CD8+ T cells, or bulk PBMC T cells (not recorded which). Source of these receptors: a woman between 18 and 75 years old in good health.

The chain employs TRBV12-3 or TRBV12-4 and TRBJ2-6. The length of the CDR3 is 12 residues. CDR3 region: CASPSGANVLTF.

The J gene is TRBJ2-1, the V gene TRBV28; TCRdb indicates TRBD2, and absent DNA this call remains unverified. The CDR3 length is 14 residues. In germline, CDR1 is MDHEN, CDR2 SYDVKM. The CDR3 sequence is CATPLREGHNEQFF.

The chain's CDR3 is CASTPGRGFQYF. The chain couples TRBV12-3 or TRBV12-4 to TRBJ2-5; TCRdb's D call, TRBD1, is unchecked because there is no DNA. The CDR3 runs to 12 residues.

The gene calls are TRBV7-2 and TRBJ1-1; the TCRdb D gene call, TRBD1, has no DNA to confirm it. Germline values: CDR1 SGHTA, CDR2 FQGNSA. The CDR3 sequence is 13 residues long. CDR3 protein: CASGGGRDTEAFF.

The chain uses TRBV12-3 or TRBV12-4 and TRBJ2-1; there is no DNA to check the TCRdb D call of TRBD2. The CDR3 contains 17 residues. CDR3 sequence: CASSLYRLASGSTEQFF.

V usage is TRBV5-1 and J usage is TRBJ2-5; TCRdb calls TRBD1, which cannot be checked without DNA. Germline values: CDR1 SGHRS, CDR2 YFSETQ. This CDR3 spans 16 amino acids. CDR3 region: CASSLAGGQSQETQYF.

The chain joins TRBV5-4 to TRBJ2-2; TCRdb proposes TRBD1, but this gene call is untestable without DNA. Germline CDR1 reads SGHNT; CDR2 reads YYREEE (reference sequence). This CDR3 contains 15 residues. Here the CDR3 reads CASRQTGVYTGELFF.

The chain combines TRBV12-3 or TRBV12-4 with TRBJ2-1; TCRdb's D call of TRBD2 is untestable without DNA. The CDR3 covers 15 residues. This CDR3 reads CASSLRRAPYNEQFF.

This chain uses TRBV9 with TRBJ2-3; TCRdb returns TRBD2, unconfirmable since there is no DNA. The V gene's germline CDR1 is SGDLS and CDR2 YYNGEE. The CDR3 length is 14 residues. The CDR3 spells CASSARLDSDTQYF.

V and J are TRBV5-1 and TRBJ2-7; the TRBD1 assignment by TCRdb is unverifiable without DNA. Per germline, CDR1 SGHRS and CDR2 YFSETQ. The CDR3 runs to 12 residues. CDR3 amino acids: CASRRGTYEQYF.

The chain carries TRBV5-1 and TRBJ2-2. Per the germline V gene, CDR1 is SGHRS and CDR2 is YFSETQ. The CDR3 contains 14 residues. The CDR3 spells CASSLGQVHGELFF.

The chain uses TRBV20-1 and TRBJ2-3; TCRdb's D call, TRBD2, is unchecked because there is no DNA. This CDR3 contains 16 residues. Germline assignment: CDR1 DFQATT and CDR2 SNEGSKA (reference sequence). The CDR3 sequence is CSARATTPRAFDTQYF.

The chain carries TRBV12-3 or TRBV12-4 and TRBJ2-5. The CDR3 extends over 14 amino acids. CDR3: CASSLDQTQETQYF.

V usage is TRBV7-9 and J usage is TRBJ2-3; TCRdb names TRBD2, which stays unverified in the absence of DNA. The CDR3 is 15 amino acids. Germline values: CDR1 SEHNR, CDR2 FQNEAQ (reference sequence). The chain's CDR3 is CASSPIRAVTDTQYF. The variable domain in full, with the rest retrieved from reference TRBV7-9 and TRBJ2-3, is DTGVSQNPRHKITKRGQNVTFRCDPISEHNRLYWYRQTLGQGPEFLTYFQNEAQLEKSRLLSDRFSAERPKGSFSTLEIQRTEQGDSAMYLCASSPIRAVTDTQYFGPGTRLTVL.

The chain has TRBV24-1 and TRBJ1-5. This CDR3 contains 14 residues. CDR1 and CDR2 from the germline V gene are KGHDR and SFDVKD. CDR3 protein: CATSDSGGNQPQHF.

The CDR3 region is CASSYRAGTDTQYF. The chain is built from TRBV6-2 or TRBV6-3 and TRBJ2-3. Germline V lookup: CDR1 MNHEY, CDR2 SVGEGT. This CDR3 is 14 amino acids long.